This TCR beta chain was sequenced for a study of cytomegalovirus exposure and HLA in healthy donors. This clone appeared a few times. 13 Jbeta primers and 60 Vbeta primers were used for the PCR. Only in-frame clones appear in the TCRdb table, and some are missing; sequencing was by immunoSEQ multiplex PCR. The sample yields 100,000 to 150,000 clones, roughly 80% seen once. After removal of 6 bases from V and 0 bases from J, the junction contained 7 bases not matched to a gene. The CDR3 totals 15 residues. Germline V gene lookup returns CDR1 MDHEN and CDR2 SYDVKM. The chain has TRBV28 and TRBJ2-7, with 8 bases aligning to TRBD1. The sequenced material came from PBMCs. The receptor was derived from a woman in her forties in good health and CMV-seronegative. DNA for the CDR3: TGTGCCAGCAGCCTGACAGGGGCCATCTCCTACGAGCAGTACTTC. It specifies CASSLTGAISYEQYF.